This passage covers 29 T cell receptor beta chains from one sample sequenced in a study of T cells after yellow fever vaccination. In TCRdb, the 5' RACE reads were re-called with MiXCR into one record per CDR3 protein. The table records some 160,000 distinct CDR3 sequences, around 9% of them present only once. The sequencing used CD8+ T cells sorted from PBMCs, collected 45 days after the yellow fever booster vaccination. Every receptor here comes from a man between 18 and 29 years old who received the YFV17D yellow fever vaccine.

This chain joins TRBV11-2 and TRBJ2-1; a weak D match, TRBD1 (6 bases). Trimming took 1 base from V and 5 from J, leaving 9 bases between them. The CDR3 loop spans 14 amino acids. Germline-derived CDR1 and CDR2 are SGHAT and FQNNGV. The CDR3 region has the DNA TGTGCCAGCAGCTTAGCTCCAGGGGACAATGAGCAGTTCTTC. It encodes CASSLAPGDNEQFF.

This clonotype was detected ten times or more. The chain couples TRBV11-2 to TRBJ2-7, with D hard to call. The germline V gene encodes CDR1 SGHAT and CDR2 FQNNGV. CDR3 length equals 12 residues. Trimming pared 6 bases from V and 3 bases from J, leaving 9 bases between. The CDR3 bases are TGTGCCAGCAGGTCGACCCACTACGAGCAGTACGTC. It is translated as CASRSTHYEQYV.

This clonotype showed up just a few times. The V call is TRBV6-6, the J call TRBJ1-2; D is perhaps TRBD1 (5 bases). This CDR3 comprises 13 residues. V gave up 4 bases and J gave up 3 bases, with 9 bases separating them. Germline V gene sequence: CDR1 MNHNY, CDR2 SVGAGI (reference sequence). In nucleotides, the CDR3 is TGTGCCAGCAGTTTAGCACAGGACTATGGCTACACCTTC. Residues: CASSLAQDYGYTF.

The gene calls are TRBV29-1 and TRBJ2-2; TRBD2 is a possible D gene (6 bases). Germline V gene lookup returns CDR1 SQVTM and CDR2 ANQGSEA. Trimming left V 7 bases short and J 7 bases short, with 16 bases between. This CDR3 region has 13 residues. The CDR3 DNA is TGCAGCGCCCGTCTCGGGGGTGACGGGGAGCTGTTTTTT. Its translation is CSARLGGDGELFF.

This clonotype showed up just a few times. The chain carries TRBV5-1 and TRBJ2-7, with D maybe TRBD1 (6 bases). Germline V gives CDR1 SGHRS, CDR2 YFSETQ. Trimming cost V 4 bases and J 5 bases, with 16 bases left between them. The CDR3 covers 14 residues. CDR3 residues: CASSDGQGIDEQYF. The CDR3 DNA is TGCGCCAGCAGCGACGGCCAGGGGATCGACGAGCAGTACTTC.

This clonotype was recorded a few times. J is TRBJ2-7 and V is TRBV14; 11 bases are shared with TRBD1. Unmatched junction bases numbered 6, after V lost 5 bases and J lost 3 bases. From germline, CDR1 is SGHDN and CDR2 FVKESK. The CDR3 is made up of 15 amino acids. CDR3 sequence reads: CASSDRDRGIYEQYF. CDR3 bases: TGTGCCAGCAGCGACCGGGACAGGGGGATCTACGAGCAGTACTTC.

The chain employs TRBV7-8 and TRBJ2-4, with D unresolved. V gave up 5 bases and J gave up 8 bases, with 10 bases separating them. Per germline, CDR1 SGHVS and CDR2 FQNEAQ. The CDR3 contains 12 residues. CDR3 bases: TGTGCCAGCAGCGAAGTTAGAGACATTCAGTACTTC. It is translated as CASSEVRDIQYF.

The chain is built from TRBV27 and TRBJ2-7; weak D call: TRBD1 (6 bases). Looked up from germline, CDR1 is MNHEY and CDR2 is SMNVEV (reference sequence). The CDR3 is made up of 14 amino acids. V lost 0 bases to trimming and J lost 6 bases, with 12 bases between them. The CDR3 DNA sequence: TGTGCCAGCAGTTTATCACAGGGATCGGGCGAGCAGTACTTC. Translated: CASSLSQGSGEQYF.

This clonotype was seen only a few times. The chain combines TRBV12-5 with TRBJ2-3; the D is unclear. Trimming shortened V by 0 bases and J by 6 bases, and 7 bases separated the two germline ends. The germline V gene encodes CDR1 LGHNT and CDR2 FRNRAP. The CDR3 is made up of 13 amino acids. The CDR3, as DNA: TGTGCTAGTGGTTTGGTAAATTCCGATACGCAGTATTTT. Protein product: CASGLVNSDTQYF.

This clonotype was seen repeatedly, ten times or more. The rearrangement uses TRBV4-1 and TRBJ2-1; D is uncertain. Trimming removed 6 bases at V and 7 bases at J, with 7 bases between. This CDR3 comprises 11 residues. Germline CDR1 MGHRA, CDR2 YSYEKL. This CDR3 is CASRWLNEQFF. As DNA, the CDR3 is TGCGCCAGCAGGTGGCTAAATGAGCAGTTCTTC.

This clonotype has a handful of counts. The V call is TRBV7-9, the J call TRBJ2-6, with TRBD1 identical over 11 bases. This CDR3 contains 18 residues. Per the germline V gene, CDR1 is SEHNR and CDR2 is FQNEAQ (reference sequence). Losses at the gene ends were 7 bases for V and 2 bases for J; bases not matched to a gene: 10. CDR3 sequence: CASTQVPGQGAGANVLTF. The CDR3 DNA reads as TGTGCCAGCACCCAAGTCCCGGGACAGGGGGCTGGGGCCAACGTCCTGACTTTC.

The chain couples TRBV24-1 to TRBJ2-2, with D unclear. V shed 2 bases and J shed 6 bases, with 3 bases lying between them. The CDR3 sequence is 12 residues long. Germline V CDR1 and CDR2: KGHDR, SFDVKD. The CDR3, as DNA: TGTGCCACCAGTGATTATGCCGGGGAGCTGTTTTTT. Translated: CATSDYAGELFF.

This clonotype was detected only a few times. The chain has TRBV5-5 and TRBJ2-5, with D perhaps TRBD1 (5 bases). The germline gives CDR1 SGHKS, CDR2 YYEKEE (reference sequence). The CDR3 sequence is 16 residues long. Trimming took 3 bases from V and 3 from J, leaving 18 bases between them. CDR3 nucleotides: TGTGCCAGCAGCTCCCTATCTTTTGACAGAAAAGAGACCCAGTACTTC. Its protein is CASSSLSFDRKETQYF.

This clonotype has only a few counts. This sequence joins TRBV5-6 and TRBJ1-2; D gene uncertain. Trimming stripped 3 bases from V and 5 bases from J, with 8 bases between. This CDR3 contains 12 residues. Per germline, CDR1 SGHDT and CDR2 YYEEEE. The CDR3 DNA reads TGTGCCAGCAGCTCCGGTGGATATGGCTACACCTTC. Translation gives CASSSGGYGYTF.

This clonotype was observed a few times. This chain uses TRBV29-1 with TRBJ1-1; no clear D gene. Trimming removed 6 bases at V and 5 bases at J, with 4 bases between. Germline assignment: CDR1 SQVTM and CDR2 ANQGSEA. The CDR3 totals 9 residues. CDR3 amino acids: CSVGTEAFF. For the CDR3, the DNA is TGCAGCGTCGGAACTGAAGCTTTCTTT.

The chain carries TRBV9 and TRBJ1-1, with 8 nucleotides matching TRBD1. Germline-derived CDR1 and CDR2 are SGDLS and YYNGEE. The ends lost 4 bases at V and 3 bases at J; junction bases unmatched: 11. The CDR3 contains 16 residues. In DNA, the CDR3 is TGTGCCAGCAGCCCTCGGACAGGGACGGACTACACTGAAGCTTTCTTT. Translating it yields CASSPRTGTDYTEAFF.

This clonotype has a count of ten or more. The V call is TRBV5-1, the J call TRBJ2-7; D is ambiguous. CDR3 size: 14 residues. CDR1 and CDR2 (germline): SGHRS, YFSETQ. V gave up 0 bases and J gave up 2 bases, with 9 bases separating them. The CDR3 spells CASSLAPTAYEQYF. CDR3 bases: TGCGCCAGCAGCTTGGCCCCCACCGCCTACGAGCAGTACTTC.

CDR3 bases: TGTGCCAGCAGCTTAGATCCCCGGGGCGCCAGGAAAGATACGCAGTATTTT. It is translated as CASSLDPRGARKDTQYF. The V and J genes are TRBV7-6 and TRBJ2-3, with D perhaps matching TRBD1 or TRBD2 (5 bases each). V was pared by 1 base and J by 5 bases, with 19 bases between. Per the germline V gene, CDR1 is SGHVS and CDR2 is FNYEAQ. The CDR3 is 17 residues long.

This clonotype was detected only once. The gene calls are TRBV4-1 and TRBJ2-5, with 8 bases fitting TRBD1. With 8 bases clipped from V and 4 bases from J, the junction kept 6 bases outside the gene matches. The CDR3 is made up of 13 amino acids. Germline V gene sequence: CDR1 MGHRA, CDR2 YSYEKL. CDR3 loop: CASGGQGGETQYF. Written as DNA, the CDR3 is TGCGCCAGCGGCGGACAGGGCGGAGAGACCCAGTACTTC.

The chain has TRBV27 and TRBJ2-5, with 9 bases lining up with TRBD2. Germline trimming cut 2 bases from V and 1 base from J; bases unmatched to any gene: 2. This CDR3 spans 15 amino acids. Per the germline V gene, CDR1 is MNHEY and CDR2 is SMNVEV (reference sequence). As DNA, the CDR3 is TGTGCCAGCAGTTTACTAGCGGGGAGCCAAGAGACCCAGTACTTC. Amino acids: CASSLLAGSQETQYF.

This clonotype was recorded a few times. The gene calls are TRBV11-1 and TRBJ2-2; weak D call: TRBD2 (5 bases). The germline gives CDR1 SGHAT, CDR2 FQDESV (reference sequence). V was trimmed by 10 bases and J by 4 bases, leaving 13 bases between them. The CDR3 extends over 13 amino acids. The CDR3 region has the DNA TGTGCCACCCGACCGGGGAGCACCGGGGAGCTGTTTTTT. It translates to CATRPGSTGELFF.

The chain has TRBV11-2 and TRBJ2-3; TRBD1 aligns across 10 bases. Trimming took 7 bases from V and 4 from J; bases not matched to a gene: 8. The V gene's germline CDR1 is SGHAT and CDR2 FQNNGV. CDR3 length: 15 amino acids. The CDR3 sequence is CASTTGTGVSDTQYF. The CDR3 DNA sequence: TGTGCCAGCACCACCGGGACAGGGGTTTCAGATACGCAGTATTTT.

This clonotype was counted at least ten times. This chain connects TRBV20-1 to TRBJ2-1; the match to TRBD1 covers 7 bases. V lost 2 bases and J lost 0; bases outside the gene matches: 7. The CDR3 runs to 16 residues. CDR1 and CDR2 (germline): DFQATT, SNEGSKA (reference sequence). DNA of the CDR3: TGCAGTGCTAGAAAGGACAGGCCGAGCTCCTACAATGAGCAGTTCTTC. Protein sequence: CSARKDRPSSYNEQFF.

V is TRBV4-1 and J is TRBJ2-7; no definite D call. The CDR3 length is 15 residues. Germline V gives CDR1 MGHRA, CDR2 YSYEKL. With 1 base removed from V and 6 bases from J, the gap between germline ends came to 16 bases. The CDR3 protein is CASSQGVAIGIEQYF. DNA for the CDR3: TGCGCCAGCAGCCAAGGGGTGGCAATTGGTATCGAGCAGTACTTC.

The chain recombines TRBV4-2 with TRBJ2-3; a weak D match, TRBD2 (5 bases). The CDR3 is 15 residues long. CDR1 and CDR2 from the germline V gene are LGHNA and YNFKEQ. The ends were cut back, 0 bases at V and 5 bases at J, with 12 bases in the middle. CDR3 sequence: CASSQEAVRGDTQYF. Written as DNA, the CDR3 is TGTGCCAGCAGCCAAGAGGCCGTCCGGGGAGATACGCAGTATTTT.

This clonotype came up a few times. The V call is TRBV7-2, the J call TRBJ2-3; 12 bases match TRBD2. The CDR3 runs to 16 residues. J lost 5 bases, V lost 0 bases, and 3 bases had no gene match. Per germline, CDR1 SGHTA and CDR2 FQGNSA. CDR3 nucleotides: TGTGCCAGCAGCTTAGCGGCGACTAGCGGGGGAGATACGCAGTATTTT. Translating gives CASSLAATSGGDTQYF.

The sample holds a few counts of this clonotype. J is TRBJ2-1 and V is TRBV18; TRBD2 agrees at 9 bases. The CDR3 is made up of 16 amino acids. Germline lookup yields CDR1 KGHSH and CDR2 LQKENI. Trimming cost V 2 bases and J 5 bases; bases outside gene matches: 7. Here the CDR3 reads CASSPRGAGGNNEQFF. DNA of the CDR3: TGTGCCAGCTCACCAAGAGGAGCGGGGGGAAACAATGAGCAGTTCTTC.

This clonotype appeared a few times. The V call is TRBV4-1, the J call TRBJ1-1; tentatively, D is TRBD1 (5 bases). Germline-derived CDR1 and CDR2 are MGHRA and YSYEKL. The V and J ends lost 2 bases and 0 bases respectively, with 13 bases between them. The CDR3 runs to 16 residues. Here the CDR3 reads CASSQRTGLMNTEAFF. DNA for the CDR3: TGCGCCAGCAGCCAACGAACAGGCCTCATGAACACTGAAGCTTTCTTT.

The chain has TRBV3-1 and TRBJ1-5; no clear D. The CDR3 has 15 amino acids. Germline assignment: CDR1 LGHDT and CDR2 YNNKEL (reference sequence). V was clipped by 0 bases and J by 4 bases, with 10 bases between them. The CDR3 loop reads CASSQDGFANQPQHF. The CDR3 bases are TGTGCCAGCAGCCAAGATGGGTTTGCAAATCAGCCCCAGCATTTT.